These 30 T cell receptor beta chains originate from one sample sequenced in a study of T cells after yellow fever vaccination. From the 5' RACE reads, TCRdb called clonotypes with MiXCR, one entry per CDR3 protein. The sample lists 120,000 or so distinct CDR3 sequences, about 15% occurring once. The sample was CD8+ T cells sorted from PBMCs, taken 5 days after the yellow fever booster vaccination. The receptors were sampled from a man between 18 and 29 years old who received the YFV17D yellow fever vaccine.

This clonotype showed up just a few times. This sequence joins TRBV27 and TRBJ2-7; no reliable D call. The CDR3 is 11 residues long. V shed 2 bases and J shed 6 bases, with 5 bases lying between them. In germline, CDR1 is MNHEY, CDR2 SMNVEV (reference sequence). The CDR3 spells CASSLLGEQYF. The CDR3 DNA is TGTGCCAGCAGTTTACTCGGCGAGCAGTACTTC.

The gene calls are TRBV12-3 or TRBV12-4 and TRBJ2-2; D call uncertain. V gave up 7 bases and J gave up 0 bases, with 9 bases separating them. The CDR3 runs to 14 residues. The chain's CDR3 is CASTSSTNTGELFF. In DNA, the CDR3 is TGTGCCAGCACCTCATCTACGAACACCGGGGAGCTGTTTTTT.

J is TRBJ2-3 and V is TRBV7-3; the D gene is possibly TRBD2 (6 bases). This CDR3 is 14 amino acids long. V lost 4 bases and J lost 1, with 9 bases in between. From germline, CDR1 is SGHTA and CDR2 FQGTGA. CDR3 bases: TGTGCCAGCAGCTGGGGCGGGGGCACAGATACGCAGTATTTT. This sequence encodes CASSWGGGTDTQYF.

This clonotype has only a few counts. The genes are TRBV20-1 and TRBJ2-5, with TRBD1 matching 11 bases. CDR1 and CDR2 from the germline V gene are DFQATT and SNEGSKA (reference sequence). This CDR3 spans 15 amino acids. The V and J ends lost 6 bases and 3 bases, in that order; junction bases with no gene match: 9. The CDR3 is CSATTPGQGEETQYF. CDR3 sequence (DNA): TGCAGTGCGACAACCCCGGGACAGGGGGAAGAGACCCAGTACTTC.

This clonotype has just a few counts. The chain joins TRBV4-2 to TRBJ2-1; perhaps D is TRBD1 or TRBD2 (5 bases each). The CDR3 totals 14 residues. Germline V gene lookup returns CDR1 LGHNA and CDR2 YNFKEQ. The V and J ends lost 4 bases and 10 bases respectively, with 17 bases between them. The CDR3: CASSLPTGTREQFF. In DNA, the CDR3 is TGTGCCAGCAGCCTCCCGACGGGGACGCGAGAGCAGTTCTTC.

This clonotype was observed a few times. The V gene is TRBV4-2, the J gene TRBJ1-5; 7 positions agree with TRBD1. Germline CDR1 is LGHNA and CDR2 is YNFKEQ. This CDR3 is 16 amino acids long. The V segment lost 0 bases and the J segment 5 bases; nucleotides outside the gene matches: 7. CDR3 sequence: CASSQEEAGGDQPQHF. In nucleotides, the CDR3 is TGTGCCAGCAGCCAAGAGGAGGCAGGGGGGGATCAGCCCCAGCATTTT.

This clonotype was detected a few times. The CDR3 loop reads CASSVGPGAYEQYF. CDR3 DNA sequence: TGTGCCAGCAGCGTAGGCCCGGGGGCCTACGAGCAGTACTTC. The J gene is TRBJ2-7, the V gene TRBV9, with D possibly TRBD2 on 6 matching bases. Germline V CDR1 and CDR2: SGDLS, YYNGEE. This CDR3 comprises 14 residues. Trimming took off 0 bases at V and 2 bases at J, with 9 bases between the two ends.

Only a few counts were recorded for this clonotype. The J gene is TRBJ2-4, the V gene TRBV5-1, with D unresolved. Germline CDR1 is SGHRS and CDR2 is YFSETQ. V dropped 2 bases and J dropped 8 bases, with 11 bases sitting between them. This CDR3 has 13 residues. In nucleotides, the CDR3 is TGCGCCAGCAGCTTAGTTGGGAAGGACATTCAGTACTTC. Protein sequence: CASSLVGKDIQYF.

The table lists this clonotype with a few counts. CDR3 region: CASSQGDKRGQPQHF. The CDR3 DNA is TGCGCCAGCAGCCAAGGAGACAAACGGGGTCAGCCCCAGCATTTT. The rearrangement joins TRBV4-1 to TRBJ1-5, with D uncertain. Trimming left V 1 base short and J 6 bases short, with 13 bases between. Per the germline V gene, CDR1 is MGHRA and CDR2 is YSYEKL. This CDR3 spans 15 amino acids.

The V gene is TRBV4-2, the J gene TRBJ2-1; a possible D gene is TRBD2 (6 bases). The V gene lost 6 bases and the J gene lost 0 bases, with 9 bases spanning the gap. The CDR3 is made up of 14 amino acids. The germline V gene has CDR1 LGHNA and CDR2 YNFKEQ. In nucleotides, the CDR3 is TGTGCCAGCAGGGGGGGAGACTCCTACAATGAGCAGTTCTTC. It translates to CASRGGDSYNEQFF.

The chain has TRBV6-5 and TRBJ2-5; D remains ambiguous. Germline CDR1 reads MNHEY; CDR2 reads SVGAGI. This CDR3 contains 16 residues. Trimming cost V 2 bases and J 1 base, with 14 bases left between them. The DNA of the CDR3 is TGTGCCAGCAGTTACATGTCGGGCAGAACCCAAGAGACCCAGTACTTC. Amino acid sequence: CASSYMSGRTQETQYF.

The count of this clonotype is one. This chain uses TRBV19 with TRBJ1-4, with D uncertain. The germline CDR1 and CDR2 sequences are LNHDA and SQIVND (reference sequence). The CDR3 sequence is 14 residues long. V was shortened by 9 bases and J by 2 bases, with 13 bases between the two germline ends. In DNA, the CDR3 is TGTGCCAGCTCAAAGGGTTATACTAATGAAAAACTGTTTTTT. This sequence encodes CASSKGYTNEKLFF.

The V and J genes are TRBV6-1 and TRBJ2-7, with 8 bases that match TRBD1. V lost 6 bases and J lost 3; bases outside the gene matches: 4. Germline V gives CDR1 MNHNS, CDR2 SASEGT. This CDR3 contains 13 residues. DNA of the CDR3: TGTGCCAGCAGCCCGACAGGGGTCTACGAGCAGTACTTC. It translates to CASSPTGVYEQYF.

The CDR3 nucleotides are TGTGCCAGCAGTTTAACCGGGGGGGTGGATAGCAATCAGCCCCAGCATTTT. Encoded protein: CASSLTGGVDSNQPQHF. V gene TRBV27 combines with J gene TRBJ1-5, with D possibly TRBD1 on 5 matching bases. Trimming cost V 2 bases and J 0 bases, with 14 bases left between them. Germline CDR1 MNHEY, CDR2 SMNVEV (reference sequence). This CDR3 comprises 17 residues.

CDR3: CASSVGDWPDTQYF. Written as DNA, the CDR3 is TGTGCCAGCAGCGTAGGGGACTGGCCAGATACGCAGTATTTT. V usage is TRBV9 and J usage is TRBJ2-3, with D maybe TRBD2 (6 bases). With 0 bases removed from V and 4 bases from J, the gap between germline ends came to 9 bases. Germline lookup yields CDR1 SGDLS and CDR2 YYNGEE. The CDR3 consists of 14 residues.

This clonotype was seen a few times. The chain joins TRBV4-1 to TRBJ2-3, with D uncertain. CDR1 is MGHRA, CDR2 YSYEKL, per germline. This CDR3 region has 14 residues. The ends were cut back, 4 bases at V and 1 base at J, with 9 bases in the middle. Here the CDR3 DNA reads TGCGCCAGCAGCCCGGTAGTGCGCACAGATACGCAGTATTTT. This translates into CASSPVVRTDTQYF.

This clonotype was seen many times. V usage is TRBV6-5 and J usage is TRBJ2-7, with no clear D. This CDR3 contains 12 residues. The V and J ends lost 0 bases and 6 bases respectively, with 6 bases between them. Per germline, CDR1 MNHEY and CDR2 SVGAGI. The DNA for the CDR3 is TGTGCCAGCAGTTACTCAGACTCCGAGCAGTACTTC. This translates into CASSYSDSEQYF.

The chain combines TRBV7-8 with TRBJ2-1, with 9 bases fitting TRBD2. CDR1 is SGHVS, CDR2 FQNEAQ, per germline. V dropped 2 bases and J dropped 8; count of bases not matched to a gene: 7. This CDR3 region has 15 residues. The CDR3 nucleotides are TGTGCCAGCAGCTTAAGGCGGGGGGGCCAGGATGAGCAGTTCTTC. Translation: CASSLRRGGQDEQFF.

The chain recombines TRBV27 with TRBJ2-7; D is uncertain. CDR3 size: 13 residues. Looked up from germline, CDR1 is MNHEY and CDR2 is SMNVEV (reference sequence). V was clipped by 3 bases and J by 7 bases, with 13 bases between them. CDR3: CASSFSSGKEQYV. CDR3 bases: TGTGCCAGCAGTTTCTCTTCGGGTAAGGAGCAGTACGTC.

This clonotype was seen more than once but under ten times. The rearrangement uses TRBV7-9 and TRBJ2-2, with D unresolved. This CDR3 has 10 residues. Germline CDR1 SEHNR, CDR2 FQNEAQ (reference sequence). Between the trimmed V and J ends, which lost 7 bases and 7 bases, there was a span of 4 bases. This CDR3 is CASTIGELFF. CDR3 coding DNA: TGTGCCAGCACGATCGGGGAGCTGTTTTTT.

The V gene is TRBV7-6, the J gene TRBJ2-7, with D tentatively TRBD1 (6 bases). This CDR3 spans 13 amino acids. Trimming pared 4 bases from V and 5 bases from J, leaving 12 bases between. Germline lookup yields CDR1 SGHVS and CDR2 FNYEAQ. CDR3 region: CASSYQGFNEQYF. CDR3 sequence (DNA): TGTGCCAGCAGCTATCAGGGGTTTAACGAGCAGTACTTC.

This chain joins TRBV7-9 and TRBJ1-5; D remains unclear. The CDR3 is made up of 11 amino acids. V lost 10 bases and J 5 bases, leaving 9 bases between the germline ends. CDR1 and CDR2 from the germline V gene are SEHNR and FQNEAQ (reference sequence). Here the CDR3 DNA reads TGTGCCACGGGCGCAGATCAGCCCCAGCATTTT. As protein: CATGADQPQHF.

This clonotype was seen repeatedly, ten times or more. The chain joins TRBV4-1 to TRBJ2-5; TRBD2 aligns across 7 bases. The junction had 7 bases not matched to a gene; V was cut back by 4 bases and J by 2 bases. Germline V lookup: CDR1 MGHRA, CDR2 YSYEKL. The CDR3 consists of 15 residues. CDR3 bases: TGCGCCAGCAGCCCTGACCCGGGGGGACAAGAGACCCAGTACTTC. This sequence encodes CASSPDPGGQETQYF.

There are a few counts of this clonotype. V gene TRBV6-1 combines with J gene TRBJ1-4; D perhaps matches TRBD1 (5 bases). The ends were cut back, 0 bases at V and 5 bases at J, with 19 bases in the middle. This CDR3 comprises 18 residues. Looked up from germline, CDR1 is MNHNS and CDR2 is SASEGT. DNA for the CDR3: TGTGCCAGCAGTGAAGCGCCCGTGACAGATGGCCGGAATGAAAAACTGTTTTTT. Amino acid sequence: CASSEAPVTDGRNEKLFF.

This clonotype was counted between two and nine times. V and J are TRBV18 and TRBJ2-3; D unclear. The V gene lost 0 bases and the J gene lost 0 bases, with 13 bases spanning the gap. Germline CDR1 KGHSH, CDR2 LQKENI. The CDR3 spans 17 residues. The CDR3 DNA is TGTGCCAGCTCACCACCCCGGGTATCCGCTAGCACAGATACGCAGTATTTT. Protein sequence: CASSPPRVSASTDTQYF.

The chain uses TRBV7-6 and TRBJ2-1, with 8 bases that match TRBD1. Per the germline V gene, CDR1 is SGHVS and CDR2 is FNYEAQ. The CDR3 contains 13 residues. V trimming: 8 bases; J trimming: 4 bases; junction bases outside the gene matches: 4. The CDR3 sequence is CASGQGTYNEQFF. The CDR3 bases are TGTGCCAGCGGACAGGGAACTTACAATGAGCAGTTCTTC.

This clonotype appeared a few times. The rearrangement uses TRBV6-6 and TRBJ1-1, with D unclear. CDR1 and CDR2 (germline): MNHNY, SVGAGI (reference sequence). The CDR3 has 15 amino acids. Trimming shortened V by 0 bases and J by 1 base, and 9 bases separated the two germline ends. This chain's CDR3 is CASSYSLAENTEAFF. CDR3 nucleotide sequence: TGTGCCAGCAGTTACTCCCTCGCCGAGAACACTGAAGCTTTCTTT.

The chain links TRBV4-2 to TRBJ1-1; D unclear. The CDR3 consists of 18 residues. Germline assignment: CDR1 LGHNA and CDR2 YNFKEQ. V gave up 1 base and J gave up 6 bases, with 24 bases separating them. The CDR3 protein is CASSQGEGPEGTSAEAFF. For the CDR3, the DNA is TGTGCCAGCAGCCAAGGCGAAGGGCCCGAAGGAACGAGCGCTGAAGCTTTCTTT.

The chain employs TRBV12-3 or TRBV12-4 and TRBJ1-1; no firm D call. The CDR3 is 13 amino acids. V was shortened by 10 bases and J by 3 bases, with 15 bases between the two germline ends. The CDR3 loop is CAISAGPYTEAFF. The CDR3 bases are TGTGCCATCTCGGCCGGGCCCTACACTGAAGCTTTCTTT.

The chain carries TRBV4-3 and TRBJ2-1, with D maybe TRBD1 (6 bases). The CDR3 runs 14 residues. The V end lost 0 bases, the J end lost 7 bases, and 10 bases lay between the germline ends. Looked up from germline, CDR1 is LGHNA and CDR2 is YSLEER. The CDR3 DNA is TGCGCCAGCAGCCAAGAGGGGGCCCGGAATGAGCAGTTCTTC. The encoded protein is CASSQEGARNEQFF.